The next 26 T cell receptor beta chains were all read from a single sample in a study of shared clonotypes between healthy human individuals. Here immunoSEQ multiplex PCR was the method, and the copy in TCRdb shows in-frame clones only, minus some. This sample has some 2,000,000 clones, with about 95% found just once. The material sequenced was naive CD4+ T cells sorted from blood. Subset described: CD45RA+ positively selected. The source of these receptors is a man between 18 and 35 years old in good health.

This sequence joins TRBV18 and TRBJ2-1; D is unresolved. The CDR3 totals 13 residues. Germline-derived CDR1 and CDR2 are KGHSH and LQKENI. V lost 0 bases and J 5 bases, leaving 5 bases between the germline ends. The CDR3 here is CASSPPRDNEQFF. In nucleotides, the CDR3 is TGTGCCAGCTCACCACCGAGAGACAATGAGCAGTTCTTC.

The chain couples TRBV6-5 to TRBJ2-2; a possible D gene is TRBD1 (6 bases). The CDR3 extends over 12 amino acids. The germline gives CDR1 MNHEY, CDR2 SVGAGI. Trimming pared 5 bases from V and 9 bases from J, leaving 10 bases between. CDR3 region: CASSGTRRELFF. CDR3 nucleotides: TGTGCCAGCAGTGGGACACGCAGGGAGCTGTTTTTT.

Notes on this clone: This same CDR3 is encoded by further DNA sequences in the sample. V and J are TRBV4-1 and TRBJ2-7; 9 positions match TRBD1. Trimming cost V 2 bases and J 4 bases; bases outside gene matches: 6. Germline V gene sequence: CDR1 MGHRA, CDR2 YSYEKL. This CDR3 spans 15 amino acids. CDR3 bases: TGCGCCAGCAGCCAACCGGGACAGGGTGTTTACGAGCAGTACTTC. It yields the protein CASSQPGQGVYEQYF.

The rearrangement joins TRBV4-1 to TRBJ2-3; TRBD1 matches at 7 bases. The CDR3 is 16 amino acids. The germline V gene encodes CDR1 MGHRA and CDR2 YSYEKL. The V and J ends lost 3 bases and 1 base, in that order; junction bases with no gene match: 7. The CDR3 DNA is TGCGCCAGCAGCCAGGCAGGGGGTACGGGCACAGATACGCAGTATTTT. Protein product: CASSQAGGTGTDTQYF.

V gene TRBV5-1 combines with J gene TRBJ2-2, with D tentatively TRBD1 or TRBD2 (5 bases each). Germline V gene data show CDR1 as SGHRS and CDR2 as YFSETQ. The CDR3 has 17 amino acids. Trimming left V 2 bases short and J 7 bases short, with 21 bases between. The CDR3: CASSFIGKIQGRGELFF. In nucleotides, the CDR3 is TGCGCCAGCAGCTTTATAGGCAAAATCCAGGGACGCGGGGAGCTGTTTTTT.

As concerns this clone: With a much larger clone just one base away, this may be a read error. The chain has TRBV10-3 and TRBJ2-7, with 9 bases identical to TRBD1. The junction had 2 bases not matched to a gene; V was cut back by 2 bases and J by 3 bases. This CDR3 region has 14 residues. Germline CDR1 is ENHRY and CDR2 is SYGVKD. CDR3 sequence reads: CAISEDRGNYEQYF. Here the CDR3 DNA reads TGTGCCATCAGTGAGGACAGGGGGAACTACGAGCAGTACTTC.

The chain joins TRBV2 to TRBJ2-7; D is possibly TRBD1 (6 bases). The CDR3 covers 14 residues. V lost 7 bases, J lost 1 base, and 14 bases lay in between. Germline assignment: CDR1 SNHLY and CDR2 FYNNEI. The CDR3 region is CASTEGTLSYEQYF. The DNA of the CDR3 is TGTGCCAGCACCGAAGGGACACTGTCCTACGAGCAGTACTTC.

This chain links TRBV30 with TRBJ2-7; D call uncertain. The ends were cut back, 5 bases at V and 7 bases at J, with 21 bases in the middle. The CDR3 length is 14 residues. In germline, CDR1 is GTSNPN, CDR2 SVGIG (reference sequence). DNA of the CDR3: TGTGCCTGGGGACCGGCCTCTATTAAGGGAGAGCAGTACTTC. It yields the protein CAWGPASIKGEQYF.

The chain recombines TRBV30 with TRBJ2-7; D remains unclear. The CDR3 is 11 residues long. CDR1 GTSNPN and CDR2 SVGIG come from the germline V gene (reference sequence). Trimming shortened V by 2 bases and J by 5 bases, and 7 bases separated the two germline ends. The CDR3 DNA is TGTGCCTGGAGTAACCGAGACGAGCAGTACTTC. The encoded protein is CAWSNRDEQYF.

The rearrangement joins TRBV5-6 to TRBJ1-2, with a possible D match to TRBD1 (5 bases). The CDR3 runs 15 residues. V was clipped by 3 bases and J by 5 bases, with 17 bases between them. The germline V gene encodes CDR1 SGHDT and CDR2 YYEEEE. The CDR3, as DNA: TGTGCCAGCAGCTCGGACATTCGGGCCCTATATGGCTACACCTTC. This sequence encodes CASSSDIRALYGYTF.

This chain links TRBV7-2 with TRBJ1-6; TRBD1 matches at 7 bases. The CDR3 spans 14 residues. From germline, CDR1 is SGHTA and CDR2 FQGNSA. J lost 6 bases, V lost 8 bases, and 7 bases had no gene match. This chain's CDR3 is CASARDRVNSPLHF. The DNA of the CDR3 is TGTGCCAGCGCCCGGGACAGAGTTAATTCACCCCTCCACTTT.

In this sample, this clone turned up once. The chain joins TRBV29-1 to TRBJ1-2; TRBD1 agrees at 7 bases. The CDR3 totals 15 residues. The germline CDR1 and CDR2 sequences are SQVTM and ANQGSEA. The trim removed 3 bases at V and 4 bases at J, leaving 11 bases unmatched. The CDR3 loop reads CSVETGGQGVYGYTF. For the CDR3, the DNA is TGCAGCGTTGAGACGGGTGGCCAGGGGGTCTATGGCTACACCTTC.

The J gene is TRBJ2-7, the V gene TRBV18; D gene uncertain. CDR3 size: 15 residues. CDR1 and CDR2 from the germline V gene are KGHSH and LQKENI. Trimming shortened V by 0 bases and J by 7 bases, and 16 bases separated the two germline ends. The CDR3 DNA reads TGTGCCAGCTCACCACCGTCCCAGCCTTTCTGGGAGCAGTACTTC. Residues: CASSPPSQPFWEQYF.

CDR3 protein: CASRTGTSADTQYF. The CDR3 bases are TGTGCCAGCAGGACGGGGACTAGTGCAGATACGCAGTATTTT. This chain uses TRBV6-1 with TRBJ2-3, with 8 positions matching TRBD2. There are 14 residues in the CDR3. V was clipped by 6 bases and J by 4 bases; unmatched bases: 6. Germline CDR1 MNHNS, CDR2 SASEGT.

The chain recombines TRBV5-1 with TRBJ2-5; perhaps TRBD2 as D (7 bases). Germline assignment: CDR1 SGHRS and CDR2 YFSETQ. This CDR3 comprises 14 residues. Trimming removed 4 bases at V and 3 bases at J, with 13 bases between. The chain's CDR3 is CASSRGGGEETQYF. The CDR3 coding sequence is TGCGCCAGCAGCCGAGGGGGAGGGGAAGAGACCCAGTACTTC.

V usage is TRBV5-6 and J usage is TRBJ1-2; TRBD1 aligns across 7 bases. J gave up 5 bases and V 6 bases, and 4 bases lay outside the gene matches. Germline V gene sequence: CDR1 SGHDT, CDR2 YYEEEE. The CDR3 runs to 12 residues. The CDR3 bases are TGTGCCAGCAACTTACAGGGGTATGGCTACACCTTC. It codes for CASNLQGYGYTF. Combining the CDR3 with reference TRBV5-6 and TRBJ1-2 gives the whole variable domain DAGVTQSPTHLIKTRGQQVTLRCSPKSGHDTVSWYQQALGQGPQFIFQYYEEEERQRGNFPDRFSGHQFPNYSSELNVNALLLGDSALYLCASNLQGYGYTFGSGTRLTVV.

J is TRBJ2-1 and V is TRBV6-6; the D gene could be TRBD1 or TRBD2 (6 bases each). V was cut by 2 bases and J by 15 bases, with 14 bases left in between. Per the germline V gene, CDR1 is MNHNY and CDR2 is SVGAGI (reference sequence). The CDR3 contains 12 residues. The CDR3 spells CASSYEGGSPFF. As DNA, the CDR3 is TGTGCCAGCAGTTACGAAGGGGGGAGTCCGTTCTTC.

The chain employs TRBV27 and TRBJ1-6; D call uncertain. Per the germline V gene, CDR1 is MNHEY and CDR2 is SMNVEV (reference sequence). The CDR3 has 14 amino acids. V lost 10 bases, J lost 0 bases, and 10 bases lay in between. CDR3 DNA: TGTGCCACCCGAGCGGGCTCCTATAATTCACCCCTCCACTTT. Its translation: CATRAGSYNSPLHF.

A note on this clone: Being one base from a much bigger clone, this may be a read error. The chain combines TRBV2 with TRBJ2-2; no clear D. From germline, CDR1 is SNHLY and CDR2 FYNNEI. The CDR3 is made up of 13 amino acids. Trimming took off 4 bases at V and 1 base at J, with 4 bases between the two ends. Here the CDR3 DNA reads TGTGCCAGCAGTGTAGTGAACACCGGGGAGCTGTTTTTT. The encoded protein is CASSVVNTGELFF.

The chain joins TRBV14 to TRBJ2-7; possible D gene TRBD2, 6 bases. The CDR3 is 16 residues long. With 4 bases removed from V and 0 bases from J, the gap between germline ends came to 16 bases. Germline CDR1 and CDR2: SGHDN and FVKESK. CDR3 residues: CASSPIGASDSYEQYF. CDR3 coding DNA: TGTGCCAGCAGCCCTATTGGTGCTAGCGACTCCTACGAGCAGTACTTC.

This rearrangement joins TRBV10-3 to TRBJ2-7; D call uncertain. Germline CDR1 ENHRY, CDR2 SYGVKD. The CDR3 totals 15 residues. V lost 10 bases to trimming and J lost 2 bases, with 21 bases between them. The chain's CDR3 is CATTPRAPSAYEQYF. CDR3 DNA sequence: TGTGCCACCACTCCCCGCGCACCCTCTGCCTACGAGCAGTACTTC.

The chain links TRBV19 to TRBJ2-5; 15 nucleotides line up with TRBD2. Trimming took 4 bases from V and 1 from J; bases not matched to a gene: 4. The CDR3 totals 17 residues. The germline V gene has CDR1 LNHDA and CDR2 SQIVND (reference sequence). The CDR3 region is CASSKWGLAGGQETQYF. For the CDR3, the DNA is TGTGCCAGTAGTAAATGGGGACTAGCGGGGGGCCAAGAGACCCAGTACTTC.

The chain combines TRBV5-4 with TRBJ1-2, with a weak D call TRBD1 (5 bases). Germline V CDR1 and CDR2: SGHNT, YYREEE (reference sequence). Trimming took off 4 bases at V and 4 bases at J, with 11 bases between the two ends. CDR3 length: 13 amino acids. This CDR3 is CASSVTGLYGYTF. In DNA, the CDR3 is TGTGCCAGCAGCGTGACGGGACTCTATGGCTACACCTTC.

CDR3 nucleotides: TGTGCCAGCTCGCTCGGGGGAGGTTTAGGGTCACCCCTCCACTTT. Its translation: CASSLGGGLGSPLHF. The chain links TRBV25-1 to TRBJ1-6; a possible D gene is TRBD1 (5 bases). Germline-derived CDR1 and CDR2 are MGHDK and SYGVNS. Trimming cost V 8 bases and J 10 bases, with 21 bases left between them. The CDR3 has 15 residues.

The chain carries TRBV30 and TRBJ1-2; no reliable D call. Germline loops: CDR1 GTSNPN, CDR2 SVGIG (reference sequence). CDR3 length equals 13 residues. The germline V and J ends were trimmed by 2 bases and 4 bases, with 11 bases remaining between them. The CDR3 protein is CAWSQRQSYGYTF. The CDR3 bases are TGTGCCTGGAGTCAGAGACAATCCTATGGCTACACCTTC.

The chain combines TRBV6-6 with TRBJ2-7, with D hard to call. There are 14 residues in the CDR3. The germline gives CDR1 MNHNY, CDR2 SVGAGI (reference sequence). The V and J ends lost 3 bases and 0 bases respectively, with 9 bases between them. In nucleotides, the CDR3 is TGTGCCAGCAGTTATCCACAGATCTCCTACGAGCAGTACTTC. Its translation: CASSYPQISYEQYF.